A single TCR beta chain is shown here with its context. The data were taken from a study of control samples from healthy donors and cancer patients. The protocol was immunoSEQ multiplex PCR, while the TCRdb copy is restricted to in-frame clones and leaves out a portion. The table lists 65,000 to 95,000 clones, about 87% of them singletons, with around 20% in the top ten. Input material: blood. The receptor was isolated from a man aged 45-60 years in good health.

The CDR3 region is CASSFTGTGGYGYTF. CDR3 coding DNA: TGCGCCAGCAGCTTTACCGGGACAGGGGGATATGGCTACACCTTC. The rearrangement links TRBV5-1 to TRBJ1-2; 11 bases line up with TRBD1. The J segment lost 5 bases and the V segment lost 2 bases, leaving 5 bases of the junction unmatched. The CDR3 has 15 amino acids. CDR1 and CDR2 from the germline V gene are SGHRS and YFSETQ.